The 9 T cell receptor beta chains below were found in one sample sequenced in a study of OX40 agonist ivuxolimab in advanced cancers. The method was immunoSEQ multiplex PCR; TCRdb's version includes in-frame clones alone and lacks a portion of them. The sample yields about 51,000 clones, approximately 80% seen once. The sequences come from CD4+ or CD8+ T cells sorted from blood, collected in a trial of the OX40 agonist ivuxolimab. These receptors were obtained from an adult with an advanced solid tumor such as melanoma, head and neck, liver or kidney cancer.

The chain uses TRBV15 and TRBJ1-1, with 11 bases identical to TRBD1. V shed 6 bases, J shed 6 bases, and the junction held 6 bases outside the gene matches. CDR1 and CDR2 (germline): LNHNV, YYDKDF (reference sequence). This CDR3 is 14 amino acids long. The CDR3 DNA follows: TGTGCCACCAGTCCGGACAGGGGGCACTCTGAAGCTTTCTTT. It is translated as CATSPDRGHSEAFF.

As regards this clone: Other DNA sequences in the sample encode the same CDR3. This chain joins TRBV28 and TRBJ1-2; D may be TRBD1 (5 bases). CDR1 and CDR2 from the germline V gene are MDHEN and SYDVKM. The CDR3 contains 13 residues. Trimming left V 3 bases short and J 2 bases short, with 7 bases between. DNA of the CDR3: TGTGCCAGCAGTTTGGGGGGAAACTATGGCTACACCTTC. Amino acid sequence: CASSLGGNYGYTF.

The V gene is TRBV9, the J gene TRBJ2-1, with no clear D. This CDR3 is 13 amino acids long. The V gene lost 0 bases and the J gene lost 3 bases, with 4 bases spanning the gap. Germline V gives CDR1 SGDLS, CDR2 YYNGEE. The CDR3 nucleotides read TGTGCCAGCAGCGTAGAAAGCTACAATGAGCAGTTCTTC. It translates to CASSVESYNEQFF.

J is TRBJ2-7 and V is TRBV7-2; D is possibly TRBD1 or TRBD2 (5 bases each). Germline CDR1 reads SGHTA; CDR2 reads FQGNSA. With 5 bases removed from V and 4 bases from J, the gap between germline ends came to 18 bases. The CDR3 spans 15 residues. The CDR3 protein is CASSPSPGRQYEQYF. The CDR3 DNA is TGTGCCAGCAGCCCTTCTCCGGGACGGCAATACGAGCAGTACTTC.

The gene calls are TRBV5-6 and TRBJ2-1, with 11 positions matching TRBD2. Germline CDR1 is SGHDT and CDR2 is YYEEEE. The CDR3 is made up of 16 amino acids. V lost 0 bases and J lost 6; bases outside the gene matches: 5. For the CDR3, the DNA is TGTGCCAGCAGCTTGGTCGGTAGCGGGAGGGGCAATGAGCAGTTCTTC. Translation: CASSLVGSGRGNEQFF.

The genes are TRBV27 and TRBJ1-6; D is possibly TRBD1 (5 bases). This CDR3 spans 16 amino acids. The V gene lost 6 bases and the J gene lost 8 bases, with 20 bases spanning the gap. The germline V gene has CDR1 MNHEY and CDR2 SMNVEV (reference sequence). As DNA, the CDR3 is TGTGCCAGCAGGACAGTCTCCACATCATTGTATTCACCCCTCCACTTT. This encodes CASRTVSTSLYSPLHF.

The CDR3 spells CASSFLKGTGADTQYF. For the CDR3, the DNA is TGTGCCAGCAGTTTTCTAAAGGGGACGGGGGCAGATACGCAGTATTTT. The chain links TRBV27 to TRBJ2-3; maybe TRBD2 (6 bases). CDR3 length: 16 amino acids. Germline CDR1 reads MNHEY; CDR2 reads SMNVEV (reference sequence). The germline V and J ends were trimmed by 3 bases and 4 bases, with 17 bases remaining between them.

The genes are TRBV7-3 and TRBJ2-5, with a possible D match to TRBD1 (5 bases). The CDR3 has 13 residues. V was cut by 5 bases and J by 5 bases, with 12 bases left in between. The germline gives CDR1 SGHTA, CDR2 FQGTGA. CDR3 bases: TGTGCCAGCAGCCCGGACAATTTTGAGACCCAGTACTTC. This encodes CASSPDNFETQYF.

The CDR3 DNA follows: TGTGCCAGCAGCGGGGGACTCTACAATGAGCAGTTCTTC. Amino acid sequence: CASSGGLYNEQFF. The chain recombines TRBV9 with TRBJ2-1, with TRBD2 as a possible D gene (6 bases). With 3 bases removed from V and 3 bases from J, the gap between germline ends came to 7 bases. The CDR3 has 13 residues. Germline V gene lookup returns CDR1 SGDLS and CDR2 YYNGEE.